These 9 T cell receptor beta chains share one sample of origin, sequenced in a study of cytomegalovirus exposure and HLA in healthy donors. Amplification used 60 Vbeta primers and 13 Jbeta primers. The data were produced by immunoSEQ multiplex PCR, yet TCRdb's version contains in-frame clones alone and is incomplete. This table has 100,000 to 150,000 clones, about 81% appearing once. Sequences were obtained from PBMCs. The receptors were sampled from a woman in her 30s in good health and CMV-seronegative.

Comment on this clone: This sample includes further DNA sequences coding for the same CDR3. The chain employs TRBV5-1 and TRBJ2-5; TRBD1 aligns across 7 bases. The germline V gene has CDR1 SGHRS and CDR2 YFSETQ. Germline trimming cut 7 bases from V and 1 base from J; bases unmatched to any gene: 1. The CDR3 spans 12 residues. Written as DNA, the CDR3 is TGCGCCAGCGGGACAGCCCAAGAGACCCAGTACTTC. This encodes CASGTAQETQYF.

The genes are TRBV5-6 and TRBJ1-1; D may be TRBD1 (5 bases). The V gene lost 2 bases and the J gene lost 1 base, with 12 bases spanning the gap. The CDR3 is made up of 15 amino acids. The germline V gene encodes CDR1 SGHDT and CDR2 YYEEEE. The CDR3 sequence: CASSFKGAQNTEAFF. In DNA form, the CDR3 reads TGTGCCAGCAGCTTTAAAGGGGCGCAGAACACTGAAGCTTTCTTT.

This clone was detected only a few times. The J gene is TRBJ2-5, the V gene TRBV6-1; D remains unclear. Per the germline V gene, CDR1 is MNHNS and CDR2 is SASEGT. V was cut by 7 bases and J by 2 bases, with 11 bases left in between. The CDR3 has 13 amino acids. CDR3 bases: TGTGCCAGCAAGGCAGGAATTCAAGAGACCCAGTACTTC. Translated, it gives CASKAGIQETQYF.

The V and J genes are TRBV6-6 and TRBJ2-7; the match to TRBD1 covers 11 bases. Germline assignment: CDR1 MNHNY and CDR2 SVGAGI (reference sequence). The CDR3 sequence is 15 residues long. With V trimmed by 4 bases and J by 5 bases, 7 bases remained unmatched. This chain's CDR3 is CASSSSGTGGNEQYF. In nucleotides, the CDR3 is TGTGCCAGCAGTTCCTCCGGGACAGGGGGGAACGAGCAGTACTTC.

The J gene is TRBJ2-6, the V gene TRBV15; D unresolved. Trimming left V 0 bases short and J 2 bases short, with 8 bases between. The CDR3 consists of 16 residues. Germline assignment: CDR1 LNHNV and CDR2 YYDKDF (reference sequence). The chain's CDR3 is CATSRDRIPGANVLTF. The CDR3 DNA is TGTGCCACCAGCAGAGATCGTATCCCTGGGGCCAACGTCCTGACTTTC.

The rearrangement links TRBV5-1 to TRBJ2-7; 10 bases line up with TRBD1. Germline CDR1 SGHRS, CDR2 YFSETQ. The CDR3 spans 14 residues. J gave up 0 bases and V 7 bases, and 4 bases lay outside the gene matches. The CDR3 sequence is CASATGGPSYEQYF. The CDR3 DNA follows: TGCGCCAGCGCGACAGGGGGCCCCTCCTACGAGCAGTACTTC. Variable domain in full (rest from reference TRBV5-1 and TRBJ2-7): KAGVTQTPRYLIKTRGQQVTLSCSPISGHRSVSWYQQTPGQGLQFLFEYFSETQRNKGNFPGRFSGRQFSNSRSEMNVSTLELGDSALYLCASATGGPSYEQYFGPGTRLTVT.

This chain joins TRBV2 and TRBJ2-3; TRBD2 might be the D (7 bases). V shed 6 bases and J shed 6 bases, with 22 bases lying between them. The germline gives CDR1 SNHLY, CDR2 FYNNEI. The CDR3 is made up of 16 amino acids. The CDR3 coding sequence is TGTGCCAGCAGCTGGGCGGGGGCCCCAACAGGGGATACGCAGTATTTT. Amino acids: CASSWAGAPTGDTQYF.

This clone was picked up one time. The rearrangement joins TRBV11-2 to TRBJ2-7; 12 bases are a match to TRBD2. The trim removed 4 bases at V and 5 bases at J, leaving 15 bases unmatched. The CDR3 runs to 18 residues. Germline V gene sequence: CDR1 SGHAT, CDR2 FQNNGV. The CDR3 region is CASSSYSLTSGRIHEQYF. The CDR3 bases are TGTGCCAGCAGCTCCTACTCCCTTACTAGCGGGAGGATTCACGAGCAGTACTTC. Complete variable domain (other parts from reference TRBV11-2 and TRBJ2-7): EAGVAQSPRYKIIEKRQSVAFWCNPISGHATLYWYQQILGQGPKLLIQFQNNGVVDDSQLPKDRFSAERLKGVDSTLKIQPAKLEDSAVYLCASSSYSLTSGRIHEQYFGPGTRLTVT.

The J gene is TRBJ2-7, the V gene TRBV2; D perhaps matches TRBD1 (6 bases). Trimming took 6 bases from V and 5 from J, leaving 14 bases between them. CDR1 and CDR2 from the germline V gene are SNHLY and FYNNEI. This CDR3 has 13 amino acids. CDR3 protein: CASRVGHRNEQYF. The CDR3 DNA reads TGTGCCAGCAGGGTGGGACATAGGAACGAGCAGTACTTC.